These T cell receptor beta chains were read from a single sample in a study of response to subunit inactivated influenza vaccine. TCRdb redid the calling of the RT-PCR reads with MiXCR, one entry per CDR3 protein. The sample has more than 500,000 distinct CDR3 sequences, around 11% seen once. This sample also appeared in a second study, on T cells expressing NK-cell markers.

Material: PBMCs from blood, obtained on the day of vaccination. The receptors stem from a man in his fifties who received an inactivated influenza vaccine. Both conserved end residues are part of each CDR3. The D gene is left open where the match is weak. Part of the rows lack a size; the others show once, few, many or a class for expanded clones.

V gene	J gene	clone size	D gene	CDR3 protein	CDR3 DNA
TRBV15	TRBJ2-1	-	TRBD2	CATSRVASGGFYNEQFF	TGTGCCACCAGCAGAGTGGCTAGCGGGGGGTTCTACAATGAGCAGTTCTTC
TRBV12-3/TRBV12-4	TRBJ2-1	many	-	CASSFGSNEQFF	TGTGCCAGCAGTTTTGGGTCTAATGAGCAGTTCTTC
TRBV12-3/TRBV12-4	TRBJ2-7	few	-	CASSWRIFGEQYF	TGTGCCAGCAGCTGGCGGATTTTTGGAGAGCAGTACTTC
TRBV29-1	TRBJ2-1	-	TRBD2	CSAGERGSSYNEQFF	TGCAGCGCCGGTGAGCGGGGCAGCTCCTACAATGAGCAGTTCTTC
TRBV5-1	TRBJ1-5	many	TRBD1	CASSLQGQKNQPQHF	TGCGCCAGCAGCTTGCAGGGACAGAAAAATCAGCCCCAGCATTTT
TRBV6-1	TRBJ2-2	-	-	CASSEGANTGELFF	TGTGCCAGCAGCGAGGGGGCGAACACCGGGGAGCTGTTTTTT
TRBV20-1	TRBJ1-5	few	-	CSARLQGRNQPQHF	TGCAGTGCTAGGTTACAGGGTCGCAATCAGCCCCAGCATTTT
TRBV7-2	TRBJ1-2	-	-	CASSLGVDSRVFYGYTF	TGTGCCAGCAGCTTAGGAGTCGATAGCAGGGTCTTCTATGGCTACACCTTC
TRBV28	TRBJ2-1	-	-	CASSFHPEAARLWNEQFF	TGTGCCAGCAGTTTCCACCCTGAAGCTGCGCGGCTCTGGAATGAGCAGTTCTTC
TRBV18	TRBJ2-2	few	-	CASSARDSPNTGELFF	TGTGCCAGCTCAGCTAGAGACAGCCCTAACACCGGGGAGCTGTTTTTT
TRBV11-2	TRBJ2-2	-	-	CASSLDWRETGLVTGELFF	TGTGCCAGCAGCTTAGATTGGAGGGAGACAGGGCTCGTCACCGGGGAGCTGTTTTTT
TRBV11-2	TRBJ2-3	few	-	CASSPYRQASTDTQYF	TGTGCCAGCAGCCCTTACCGACAGGCTAGCACAGATACGCAGTATTTT
TRBV20-1	TRBJ2-7	-	-	CSVKGDTYYEQYF	TGCAGCGTTAAAGGGGACACCTACTACGAGCAGTACTTC
TRBV11-2	TRBJ2-5	few	-	CASSFEGVQETQYF	TGTGCCAGCAGCTTTGAGGGAGTCCAAGAGACCCAGTACTTC
TRBV12-3/TRBV12-4	TRBJ1-2	many	-	CASSLWDVVDPTF	TGTGCCAGCAGTTTATGGGACGTCGTAGATCCCACCTTC
TRBV20-1	TRBJ1-1	few	TRBD1	CSASRGPGNTEAFF	TGCAGTGCTAGTAGGGGGCCGGGGAACACTGAAGCTTTCTTT
TRBV29-1	TRBJ2-7	few	TRBD2	CSVKGRGGYEQYF	TGCAGCGTTAAAGGACGGGGGGGCTACGAGCAGTACTTC
TRBV5-6	TRBJ2-1	-	TRBD2	CASSYPGLADRSNEQFF	TGTGCCAGCAGTTACCCCGGACTAGCGGACAGGTCCAATGAGCAGTTCTTC
TRBV4-3	TRBJ1-2	many	TRBD1	CASSQGIGTGVYGYTF	TGCGCCAGCAGCCAAGGGATCGGGACAGGGGTTTATGGCTACACCTTC
TRBV20-1	TRBJ2-2	many	-	CSASVPNTGELFF	TGCAGTGCAAGCGTACCGAACACCGGGGAGCTGTTTTTT
TRBV15	TRBJ2-4	many	TRBD2	CATSRDGLAGEASIQYF	TGTGCCACCAGCAGAGATGGGCTAGCGGGAGAAGCTAGCATTCAGTACTTC
TRBV20-1	TRBJ2-7	many	-	CSATQGQLSYEQYF	TGCAGTGCCACTCAAGGACAGCTTTCCTACGAGCAGTACTTC
TRBV15	TRBJ2-2	few	-	CATSRDQTGELFF	TGTGCCACCAGCAGAGATCAAACCGGGGAGCTGTTTTTT
TRBV12-3/TRBV12-4	TRBJ2-5	many	-	CASRSLAQETQYF	TGTGCCAGCAGGTCCTTGGCCCAAGAGACCCAGTACTTC
TRBV5-1	TRBJ1-1	-	-	CASSLNVRGTEAFF	TGCGCCAGCTCCCTGAATGTCCGGGGGACTGAAGCTTTCTTT
TRBV24-1	TRBJ2-2	few	TRBD2	CATSDYRASGSGELFF	TGTGCCACCAGTGATTATAGGGCTAGCGGTTCCGGGGAGCTGTTTTTT
TRBV29-1	TRBJ2-7	few	TRBD1	CSHRDSSYEQYF	TGCAGCCACCGGGACAGCTCCTACGAGCAGTACTTC
TRBV10-3	TRBJ1-2	-	-	CAICVAGGRNSNYGYTF	TGTGCCATCTGTGTAGCTGGGGGGCGCAACTCTAACTATGGCTACACCTTC